This T cell receptor beta chain was sequenced in a study of blood T cell repertoires in COVID-19. Study as a whole: COVID-19 samples, acute and convalescent, were from the United States, Italy and Spain. Sources were T cells, B-cell-depleted T cells, or PBMCs; the material itself was cDNA or gDNA.

Seattle's cohort entered during active infection and was followed longitudinally. In the study's own analysis: By means of reference gene primer amplification, nucleated cell counts were estimated. Repertoires were generated with immunoSEQ multiplex PCR, while TCRdb's copy carries only in-frame clones and drops some. The D gene and trimming were derived from the DNA, and the V and J assignments and clone size from that table. The data contain some 350,000 clones, around nine tenths of them singletons. Germline V gene lookup returns CDR1 LNHDA and CDR2 SQIVND (reference sequence). This CDR3 comprises 16 residues. V was cut by 7 bases and J by 2 bases, with 20 bases left in between.

The sequence came from a woman aged 65 to 85 with COVID-19, enrolled during active disease. V usage is TRBV19 and J usage is TRBJ1-2; tentatively, D is TRBD1 (6 bases). Sequencing was carried out using peripheral blood. The CDR3 nucleotides read TGTGCCAGTACGATCGGACAGTACCGCCCGAACTATGGCTACACCTTC. Residues: CASTIGQYRPNYGYTF.